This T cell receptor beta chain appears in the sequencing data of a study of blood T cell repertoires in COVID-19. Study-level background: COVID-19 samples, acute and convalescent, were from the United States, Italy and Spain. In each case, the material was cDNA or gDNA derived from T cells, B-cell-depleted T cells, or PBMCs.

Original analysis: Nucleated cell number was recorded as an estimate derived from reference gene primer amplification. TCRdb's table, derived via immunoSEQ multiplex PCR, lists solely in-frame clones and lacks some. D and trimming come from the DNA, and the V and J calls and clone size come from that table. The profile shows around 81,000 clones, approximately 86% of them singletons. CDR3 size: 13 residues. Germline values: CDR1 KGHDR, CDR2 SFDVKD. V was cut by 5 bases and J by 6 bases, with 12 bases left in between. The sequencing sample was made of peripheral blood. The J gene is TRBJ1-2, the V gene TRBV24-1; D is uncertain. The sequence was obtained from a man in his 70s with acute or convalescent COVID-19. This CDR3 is CATSVRGGDGYTF. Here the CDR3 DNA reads TGTGCCACCAGTGTACGGGGTGGAGATGGCTACACCTTC.